The subject of this entry is one TCR beta chain. The sample originates from a study of blood T cell repertoires in COVID-19. The CDR3 runs to 14 residues. The V and J ends lost 4 bases and 4 bases respectively, with 14 bases between them. Germline CDR1 is LGHDT and CDR2 is YNNKEL (reference sequence). Measured with immunoSEQ multiplex PCR; TCRdb has only the in-frame clones, and not every one. The sample shows 200,000 to 300,000 clones, over 75% of them seen only once. The clonotype originates from a man aged 35-49 years who had recovered from COVID-19. This rearrangement joins TRBV3-1 (or the pseudogene TRBV3-2) to TRBJ2-7, with D possibly matching TRBD1 (6 bases). Material: PBMCs or T cells enriched from blood (not recorded which). The CDR3 DNA is TGTGCCAGCAGCCTGAACAGGGAACCATACGAGCAGTACTTC. Encoded protein: CASSLNREPYEQYF.